Listed below are T cell receptor beta chains from one sample, sequenced in a study of T cell repertoires in cytomegalovirus infection. TCRdb re-called the reads through MiXCR, storing one row per CDR3 protein. The repertoire holds 500,000 to 600,000 distinct CDR3 sequences, with approximately 17% as singletons. Material: CD8+ T cells from PBMCs. The receptors shown here come from a human donor in good health (CMV status not recorded). Some clones in this sample may be carry-over from other donors' samples. CDR3s include the opening cysteine and the closing phenylalanine or tryptophan. The D gene is left open where the match is weak. Only some rows state a clone size, as once, few, many or a class for expanded clones.

abundance: many; j_gene: TRBJ1-1; v_gene: TRBV6-1; d_gene: NA; CDR3nt: TGTGCCAGCAGTGAAGTCCCGGAGAACACTGAAGCTTTCTTT; CDR3aa: CASSEVPENTEAFF
abundance: many; j_gene: TRBJ2-7; v_gene: TRBV7-3; d_gene: TRBD2; CDR3nt: TGTGCCAGCAGCTTTGGCGGGAGCAACGAGCAGTACTTC; CDR3aa: CASSFGGSNEQYF
abundance: many; j_gene: TRBJ2-3; v_gene: TRBV7-3; d_gene: TRBD1; CDR3nt: TGTGCCAGCAGCTCGGGACAGGGGCGAGATACGCAGTATTTT; CDR3aa: CASSSGQGRDTQYF
abundance: NA; j_gene: TRBJ2-3; v_gene: TRBV6-2/TRBV6-3; d_gene: TRBD1; CDR3nt: TGTGCCAGCAGTTACTCTAGGGACAGGGGGCAATATACGCAGTATTTT; CDR3aa: CASSYSRDRGQYTQYF
abundance: many; j_gene: TRBJ2-5; v_gene: TRBV7-2; d_gene: NA; CDR3nt: TGTGCCAGCAGCTTAGACCGAAGCCAAGAGACCCAGTACTTC; CDR3aa: CASSLDRSQETQYF
abundance: few; j_gene: TRBJ1-5; v_gene: TRBV20-1; d_gene: NA; CDR3nt: TGCAGTGCTTCGGACAGAGCCTATCAGCCCCAGCATTTT; CDR3aa: CSASDRAYQPQHF
abundance: many; j_gene: TRBJ1-2; v_gene: TRBV11-2; d_gene: NA; CDR3nt: TGTGCCAGCAGCTTACACAGGGCGTATGGCTACACCTTC; CDR3aa: CASSLHRAYGYTF
abundance: few; j_gene: TRBJ2-7; v_gene: TRBV29-1; d_gene: NA; CDR3nt: TGCAGCGTCCGGGACCTTAACTACGAGCAGTACTTC; CDR3aa: CSVRDLNYEQYF
abundance: NA; j_gene: TRBJ1-1; v_gene: TRBV12-5; d_gene: NA; CDR3nt: TGTGCTAGTGGCGAGGGGACGAACACTGAAGCTTTCTTT; CDR3aa: CASGEGTNTEAFF
abundance: many; j_gene: TRBJ1-2; v_gene: TRBV6-1; d_gene: NA; CDR3nt: TGTGCCAGCGGGTACAGGTCATTAACGTTCGGCTACACCTTC; CDR3aa: CASGYRSLTFGYTF
abundance: NA; j_gene: TRBJ2-1; v_gene: TRBV6-1; d_gene: TRBD2; CDR3nt: TGTGCCAGCAGTTGGACTAGCGGGACTGGTGATGAGCAGTTCTTC; CDR3aa: CASSWTSGTGDEQFF
abundance: NA; j_gene: TRBJ2-7; v_gene: TRBV27; d_gene: NA; CDR3nt: TGTGCCAGCAGTTTGGACCCCAGGGGTCACCACTCCTACGAGCAGTACTTC; CDR3aa: CASSLDPRGHHSYEQYF
abundance: many; j_gene: TRBJ2-7; v_gene: TRBV28; d_gene: NA; CDR3nt: TGTGCCAGCAGATCCGACATTTCCTACGAGCAGTACTTC; CDR3aa: CASRSDISYEQYF
abundance: many; j_gene: TRBJ2-1; v_gene: TRBV12-3/TRBV12-4; d_gene: TRBD2; CDR3nt: TGTGCCAGCAGTCGGCCCGGGACTACTTACAATGAGCAGTTCTTC; CDR3aa: CASSRPGTTYNEQFF
abundance: many; j_gene: TRBJ1-1; v_gene: TRBV10-3; d_gene: TRBD1; CDR3nt: TGTGCCATGGGACAGGGGAACACTGAAGCTTTCTTT; CDR3aa: CAMGQGNTEAFF
abundance: few; j_gene: TRBJ2-5; v_gene: TRBV2; d_gene: NA; CDR3nt: TGTGCCACCCACCAAGAGACCCAGTACTTC; CDR3aa: CATHQETQYF
abundance: NA; j_gene: TRBJ1-1; v_gene: TRBV9; d_gene: TRBD1; CDR3nt: TGTGCCAGCAGCCTCATTCCGGGACAGGGGCGAAACACTGAAGCTTTCTTT; CDR3aa: CASSLIPGQGRNTEAFF
abundance: NA; j_gene: TRBJ1-5; v_gene: TRBV30; d_gene: TRBD1; CDR3nt: TGTGCCTGGAGTGTAAGGGGGACAGGGAGGCAGCCCCAGCATTTT; CDR3aa: CAWSVRGTGRQPQHF
abundance: many; j_gene: TRBJ2-1; v_gene: TRBV7-2; d_gene: NA; CDR3nt: TGTGCCAGCTCACCACCCCCTAGCTCCTACAATGAGCAGTTCTTC; CDR3aa: CASSPPPSSYNEQFF
abundance: NA; j_gene: TRBJ1-2; v_gene: TRBV20-1; d_gene: TRBD1; CDR3nt: TGCAGTGCGTTCGCCTTCTTACAGGGGATCGACTATGGCTACACCTTC; CDR3aa: CSAFAFLQGIDYGYTF
abundance: once; j_gene: TRBJ1-3; v_gene: TRBV15; d_gene: NA; CDR3nt: TGTGCCACCAGCAGTGGGGGCTCGATTGGAAACACCATATATTTT; CDR3aa: CATSSGGSIGNTIYF
abundance: NA; j_gene: TRBJ2-7; v_gene: TRBV4-1; d_gene: NA; CDR3nt: TGCGCCAGCAGCCAAGCGGCGGGCGCCTACGAGCAGTACTTC; CDR3aa: CASSQAAGAYEQYF
abundance: many; j_gene: TRBJ2-3; v_gene: TRBV7-3; d_gene: TRBD2; CDR3nt: TGTGCCAGCAGCTTAACGGGGCTAGCGGGAGTCAAAGATACGCAGTATTTT; CDR3aa: CASSLTGLAGVKDTQYF
abundance: few; j_gene: TRBJ2-1; v_gene: TRBV3-1; d_gene: NA; CDR3nt: TGTGCCAGCAGCCAAGATATGGGGAGACCCTACAATGAGCAGTTCTTC; CDR3aa: CASSQDMGRPYNEQFF
abundance: many; j_gene: TRBJ2-7; v_gene: TRBV12-3/TRBV12-4; d_gene: NA; CDR3nt: TGTGCCAGCAGTTTAGCGTCGAGACAGACTTACGAGCAGTACTTC; CDR3aa: CASSLASRQTYEQYF
abundance: NA; j_gene: TRBJ2-3; v_gene: TRBV3-1; d_gene: NA; CDR3nt: TGTGCCAGCAGCCAAGATAACCTATCTCCAGATACGCAGTATTTT; CDR3aa: CASSQDNLSPDTQYF
abundance: NA; j_gene: TRBJ2-7; v_gene: TRBV11-2; d_gene: NA; CDR3nt: TGTGCCAGCAGCTTAGTCCCGCCAGGGGCAATCTACGAGCAGTACTTC; CDR3aa: CASSLVPPGAIYEQYF